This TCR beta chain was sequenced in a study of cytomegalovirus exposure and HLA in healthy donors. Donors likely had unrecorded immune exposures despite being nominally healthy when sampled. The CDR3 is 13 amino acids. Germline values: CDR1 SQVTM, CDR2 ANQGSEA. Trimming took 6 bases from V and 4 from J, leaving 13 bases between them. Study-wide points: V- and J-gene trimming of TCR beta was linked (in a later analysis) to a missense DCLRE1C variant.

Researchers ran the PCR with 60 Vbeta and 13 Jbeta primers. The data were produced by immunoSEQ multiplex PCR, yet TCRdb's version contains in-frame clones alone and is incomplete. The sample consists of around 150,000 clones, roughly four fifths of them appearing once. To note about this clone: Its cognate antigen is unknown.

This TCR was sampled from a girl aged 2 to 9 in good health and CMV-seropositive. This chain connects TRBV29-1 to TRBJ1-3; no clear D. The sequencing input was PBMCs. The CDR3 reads CSVSTGGGNTIYF. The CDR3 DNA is TGCAGCGTCTCCACTGGAGGAGGAAACACCATATATTTT.